The rows below give T cell receptor beta chains drawn from one sample of a study of CD8 T cells in Susac syndrome. TCRdb independently ran MiXCR on the immunoSEQ multiplex PCR reads; one entry per CDR3 protein. The table has about 190,000 distinct CDR3 sequences, approximately 94% seen once. The sample was CD4+ T cells from PBMCs. These receptors were collected from a human donor in good health. Both conserved end residues are trimmed from each CDR3. Not every row has a clone size; where given, it reads once, few, many or a size class.

.	TRBV4-3	ASSQELTTDTQY
.	TRBV29-1	SVDGQNYGYT
.	TRBV20-1	SAGTSGGSGTDTQY
.	TRBV14	ASSSLTTVPSGNTIY
.	TRBV3-1	ASSHRLAATYEQY
.	TRBV6-1	ASSDLLRGYYNEQF
few	TRBV5-4	ASSLNGELF
.	TRBV27	ASSPFRAYGPEAF
.	TRBV28	ASSRLAYNEQF
.	TRBV12-3/TRBV12-4	ASSPNRVNTGELF
.	TRBV15	ATSRERGTGRPEQY
.	TRBV11-1	ASSAGRGWNTEAF
.	TRBV6-5	ASSAGTSYTGELF
.	TRBV28	ASTRHGNQPQH
.	TRBV28	ASILSRSGSPLH